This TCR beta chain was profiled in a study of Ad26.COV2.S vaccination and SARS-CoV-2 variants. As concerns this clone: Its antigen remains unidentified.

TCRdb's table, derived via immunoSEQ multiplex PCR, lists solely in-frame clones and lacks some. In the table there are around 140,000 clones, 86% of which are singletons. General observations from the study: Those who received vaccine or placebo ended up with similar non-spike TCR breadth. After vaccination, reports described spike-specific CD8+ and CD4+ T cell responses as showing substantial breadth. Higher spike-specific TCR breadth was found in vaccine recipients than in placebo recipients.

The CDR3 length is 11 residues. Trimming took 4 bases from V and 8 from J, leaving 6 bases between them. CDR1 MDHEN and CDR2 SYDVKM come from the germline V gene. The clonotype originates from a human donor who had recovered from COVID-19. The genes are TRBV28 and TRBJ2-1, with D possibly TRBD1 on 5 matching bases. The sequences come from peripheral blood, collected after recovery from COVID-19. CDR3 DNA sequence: TGTGCCAGCAGTTCGACAGATGAGCAGTTCTTC. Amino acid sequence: CASSSTDEQFF.